Sequencing of this T cell receptor (beta chain) was carried out in a study of T cells after posttransplantation cyclophosphamide. Regarding this clone: Its matching antigen is unknown.

Whole-study results and caveats: TRB clonality was highly associated with recipient CMV seropositivity and reactivation. Tissue-infiltrating T cells from skin or gut overlapped little with blood T cells.

Profiled with immunoSEQ multiplex PCR; TCRdb holds only in-frame clones, not every one. Here the sample spans some 17,000 clones, roughly 93% being singletons. CDR3 size: 18 residues. Cyclophosphamide on days +3 and +4 followed busulfan-fludarabine conditioning and a marrow graft. Sequenced here: CD4+ T cells sorted from blood, sampled after allogeneic stem cell transplant with posttransplant cyclophosphamide. This receptor was identified in a male patient aged 55 to 69 who received an allogeneic stem cell transplant from a related donor and was CMV-positive. Some of these T cells may belong to the graft donor. The V call is TRBV21-1, the J call TRBJ2-1; the table's D call of TRBD2 was not tested on the DNA. TRBV21-1 is a documented pseudogene. The CDR3 is CASSKKAIAGGGDLEQFF. In DNA form, the CDR3 reads TGTGCCAGCAGCAAAAAGGCGATAGCGGGGGGAGGAGATCTTGAGCAGTTCTTC.